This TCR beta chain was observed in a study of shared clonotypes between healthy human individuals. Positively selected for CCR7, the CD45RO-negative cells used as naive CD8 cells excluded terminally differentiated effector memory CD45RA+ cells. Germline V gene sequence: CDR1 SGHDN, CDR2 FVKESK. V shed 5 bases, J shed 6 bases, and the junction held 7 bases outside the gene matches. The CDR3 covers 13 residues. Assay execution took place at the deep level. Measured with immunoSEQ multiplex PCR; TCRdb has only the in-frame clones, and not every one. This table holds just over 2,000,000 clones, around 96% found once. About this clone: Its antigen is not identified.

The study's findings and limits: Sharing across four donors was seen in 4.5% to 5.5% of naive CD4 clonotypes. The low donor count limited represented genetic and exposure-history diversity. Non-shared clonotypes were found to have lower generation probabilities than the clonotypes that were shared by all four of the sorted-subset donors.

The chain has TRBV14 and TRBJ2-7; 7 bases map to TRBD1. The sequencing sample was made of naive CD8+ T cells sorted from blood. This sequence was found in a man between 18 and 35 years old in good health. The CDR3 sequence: CASSLTGFSEQYF. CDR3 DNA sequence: TGTGCCAGCAGCTTGACAGGGTTCAGCGAGCAGTACTTC. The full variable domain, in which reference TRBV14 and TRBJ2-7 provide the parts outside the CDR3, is EAGVTQFPSHSVIEKGQTVTLRCDPISGHDNLYWYRRVMGKEIKFLLHFVKESKQDESGMPNNRFLAERTGGTYSTLKVQPAELEDSGVYFCASSLTGFSEQYFGPGTRLTVT.